This T cell receptor (beta chain) was captured in a study of blood T cell repertoires in COVID-19. Study context: Sites across the United States, Italy and Spain contributed samples from acute and convalescent COVID-19. PBMCs, B-cell-depleted T cells, or T cells were the source of the cDNA or gDNA that made up the material.

Original analysis: By means of reference gene primer amplification, nucleated cell counts were estimated. Method: immunoSEQ multiplex PCR; TCRdb's copy keeps in-frame clones and lacks some. V and J calls and clone size are as listed in that table; D and trimming were resolved from the DNA. This table holds roughly 38,000 clones, around 84% found once. The count of this clone is one. This CDR3 region has 15 residues. Germline CDR1 reads SGHDT; CDR2 reads YYEEEE. V dropped 2 bases and J dropped 5; count of bases not matched to a gene: 6. This receptor was taken from a man in his 70s with acute or convalescent COVID-19. Sequencing used peripheral blood. The chain uses TRBV5-6 and TRBJ2-2; TRBD2 matches at 7 bases. The CDR3 coding sequence is TGTGCCAGCAGCTTCGGCCGACTAGCAACCGGGGAGCTGTTTTTT. Encoded protein: CASSFGRLATGELFF.